What follows is one T cell receptor beta chain and its context. Its antigen is as yet unknown. The entry originates in a study of cytomegalovirus exposure and HLA in healthy donors. The study, taken as a whole, reports: A later analysis revealed that TCR association rates differed between HLA loci, peaking at DRB1 and bottoming out at HLA-C.

The CDR3 sequence is 13 residues long. V lost 7 bases and J 4 bases, leaving 13 bases between the germline ends. Germline CDR1 is SGHVS and CDR2 is FQNEAQ. PCR primers comprised 60 Vbeta and 13 Jbeta primers. TCRdb keeps only in-frame clones here, not all; method: immunoSEQ multiplex PCR. Of roughly 170,000 clones detected, around 80% appear once; the ten largest clones hold approximately 2.3%. The sequence derives from a female donor in good health and CMV-seronegative. V gene TRBV7-8 combines with J gene TRBJ1-1; D is possibly TRBD1 (6 bases). Specimen: PBMCs. In DNA, the CDR3 is TGTGCCAGCAACTCAGGGGCCGGCACTGAAGCTTTCTTT. This sequence encodes CASNSGAGTEAFF.